This T cell receptor (beta chain) is from a study of technical replicates of blood from several donors. Germline CDR1 and CDR2: GTSNPN and SVGIG (reference sequence). V was cut by 2 bases and J by 6 bases, with 16 bases left in between. The CDR3 consists of 15 residues. Measured with immunoSEQ multiplex PCR; TCRdb has only the in-frame clones, and not every one. The sample records roughly 65,000 clones, over 70% being singletons. The rearrangement joins TRBV30 to TRBJ2-2; D possibly corresponds to TRBD2 (5 bases). The receptor's source is a human donor in good health. Some clones in this sample may be carry-over from other donors' samples. The sequencing input was PBMCs. The CDR3 DNA sequence: TGTGCCTGGAGTAGAGGGTCGGTGAGTTCCGGGGAGCTGTTTTTT. Amino acids: CAWSRGSVSSGELFF.